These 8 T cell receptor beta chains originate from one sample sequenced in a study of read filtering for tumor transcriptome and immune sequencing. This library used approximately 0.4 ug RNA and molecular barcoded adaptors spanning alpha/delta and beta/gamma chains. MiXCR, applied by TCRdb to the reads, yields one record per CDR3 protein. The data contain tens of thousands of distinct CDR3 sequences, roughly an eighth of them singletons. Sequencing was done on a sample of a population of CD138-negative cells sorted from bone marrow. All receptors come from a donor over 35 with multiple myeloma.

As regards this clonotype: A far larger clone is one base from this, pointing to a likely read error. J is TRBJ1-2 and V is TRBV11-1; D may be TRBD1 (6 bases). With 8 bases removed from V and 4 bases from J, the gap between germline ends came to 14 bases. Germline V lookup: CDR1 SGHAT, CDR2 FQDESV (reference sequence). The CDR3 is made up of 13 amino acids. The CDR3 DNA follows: TGTGCCAGCCGTACGGGGGCCTTCTATGGCTACACCTTC. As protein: CASRTGAFYGYTF.

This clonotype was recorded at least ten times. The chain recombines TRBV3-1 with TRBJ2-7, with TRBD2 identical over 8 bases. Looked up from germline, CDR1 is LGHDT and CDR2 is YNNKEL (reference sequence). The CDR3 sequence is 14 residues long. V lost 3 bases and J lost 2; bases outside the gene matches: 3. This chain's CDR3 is CASSQAGGTYEQYF. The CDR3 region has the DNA TGTGCCAGCAGCCAGGCGGGAGGAACCTACGAGCAGTACTTC.

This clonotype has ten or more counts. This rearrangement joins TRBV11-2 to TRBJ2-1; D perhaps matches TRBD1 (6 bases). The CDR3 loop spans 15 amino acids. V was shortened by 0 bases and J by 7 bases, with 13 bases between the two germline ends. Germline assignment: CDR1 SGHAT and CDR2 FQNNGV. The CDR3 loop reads CASSLDSGTPNEQFF. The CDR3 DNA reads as TGTGCCAGCAGCTTAGACTCCGGGACACCGAATGAGCAGTTCTTC.

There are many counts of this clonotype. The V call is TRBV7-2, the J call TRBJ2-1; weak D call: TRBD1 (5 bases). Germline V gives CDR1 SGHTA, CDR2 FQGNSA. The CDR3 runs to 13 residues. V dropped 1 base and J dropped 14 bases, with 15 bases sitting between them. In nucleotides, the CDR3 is TGTGCCAGCAGCTTAGAAGAGACAACCAGGGAGTTCTTC. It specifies CASSLEETTREFF. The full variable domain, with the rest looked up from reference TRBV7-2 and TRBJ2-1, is GAGVSQSPSNKVTEKGKDVELRCDPISGHTALYWYRQSLGQGLEFLIYFQGNSAPDKSGLPSDRFSAERTGGSVSTLTIQRTQQEDSAVYLCASSLEETTREFFGPGTRLTVL.

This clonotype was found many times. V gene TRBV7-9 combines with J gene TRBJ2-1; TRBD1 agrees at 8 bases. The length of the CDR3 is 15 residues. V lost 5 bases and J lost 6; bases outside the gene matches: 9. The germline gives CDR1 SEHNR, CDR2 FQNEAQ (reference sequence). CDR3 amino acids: CASSPDRERRNEQFF. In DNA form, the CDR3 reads TGTGCCAGCAGCCCGGACAGGGAAAGGCGCAATGAGCAGTTCTTC.

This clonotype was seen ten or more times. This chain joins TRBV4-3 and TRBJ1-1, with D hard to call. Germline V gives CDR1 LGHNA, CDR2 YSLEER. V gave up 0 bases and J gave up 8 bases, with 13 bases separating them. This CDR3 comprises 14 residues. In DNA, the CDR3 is TGCGCCAGCAGCCAAGATCCCAGAGCAATAGAAGCTTTCTTT. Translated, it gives CASSQDPRAIEAFF.

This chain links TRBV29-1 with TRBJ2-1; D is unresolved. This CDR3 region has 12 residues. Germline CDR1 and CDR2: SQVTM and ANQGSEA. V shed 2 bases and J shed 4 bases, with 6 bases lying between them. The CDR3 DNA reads TGCAGCGTTGAAAGGAGTTACAATGAGCAGTTCTTC. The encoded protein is CSVERSYNEQFF.

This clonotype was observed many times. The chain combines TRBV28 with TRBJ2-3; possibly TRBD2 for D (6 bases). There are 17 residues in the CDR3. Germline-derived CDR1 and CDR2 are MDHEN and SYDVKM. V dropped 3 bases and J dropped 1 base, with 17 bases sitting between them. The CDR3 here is CASSFSGLREGTDTQYF. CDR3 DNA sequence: TGTGCCAGCAGTTTCTCTGGACTAAGGGAGGGCACAGATACGCAGTATTTT.